What follows are 13 T cell receptor beta chains derived from one specimen sequenced in a study of blood T cell repertoires in COVID-19. Clones were read by immunoSEQ multiplex PCR, and TCRdb kept only the in-frame ones, dropping some. The sample has approximately 29,000 clones, roughly 78% seen once. The sample comprised peripheral blood. These receptors all stem from a boy between 2 and 15 years old with active or convalescent COVID-19.

At least ten counts were recorded for this clone. This chain connects TRBV6-5 to TRBJ2-3, with D possibly being TRBD1 (7 bases). CDR3 length: 15 amino acids. The germline V gene encodes CDR1 MNHEY and CDR2 SVGAGI. V lost 7 bases, J lost 2 bases, and 16 bases lay in between. The CDR3 DNA is TGTGCCAGCAATCAACAGGGGCGGGACACAGATACGCAGTATTTT. Its translation: CASNQQGRDTDTQYF.

The CDR3: CASSLVAIRDRDYNEQFF. CDR3 nucleotides: TGTGCCAGCAGCTTGGTAGCGATCCGGGACAGGGATTACAATGAGCAGTTCTTC. The chain carries TRBV5-6 and TRBJ2-1, with 9 bases matching TRBD1. Germline CDR1 reads SGHDT; CDR2 reads YYEEEE. The CDR3 sequence is 18 residues long. V trimming: 0 bases; J trimming: 4 bases; junction bases outside the gene matches: 11.

The V gene is TRBV28, the J gene TRBJ1-5, with 9 bases fitting TRBD1. CDR1 is MDHEN, CDR2 SYDVKM, per germline. After removal of 3 bases from V and 5 bases from J, the junction contained 11 bases not matched to a gene. CDR3 length equals 17 residues. The CDR3 is CASSFDTGTGIDQPQHF. The CDR3 DNA reads TGTGCCAGCAGTTTTGATACCGGGACAGGGATAGATCAGCCCCAGCATTTT.

The genes are TRBV30 and TRBJ1-6; a weak D match, TRBD1 (6 bases). The CDR3 contains 13 residues. The germline V and J ends were trimmed by 3 bases and 10 bases, with 13 bases remaining between them. The germline V gene encodes CDR1 GTSNPN and CDR2 SVGIG (reference sequence). This CDR3 is CAWSRNRDSPLHF. The CDR3 DNA reads as TGTGCCTGGAGCAGAAACAGGGACTCACCCCTCCACTTT.

The V gene is TRBV7-9, the J gene TRBJ2-7, with D uncertain. The germline gives CDR1 SEHNR, CDR2 FQNEAQ (reference sequence). V gave up 5 bases and J gave up 2 bases, with 13 bases separating them. This CDR3 comprises 14 residues. In DNA form, the CDR3 reads TGTGCCAGCAGCCCCCTTAGCCAGACCTACGAGCAGTACTTC. Encoded protein: CASSPLSQTYEQYF.

This chain joins TRBV27 and TRBJ1-2, with 11 bases fitting TRBD1. Germline trimming cut 5 bases from V and 3 bases from J; bases unmatched to any gene: 5. Germline V CDR1 and CDR2: MNHEY, SMNVEV (reference sequence). The CDR3 is 15 residues long. CDR3 coding DNA: TGTGCCAGCAGTCTCCGGACAGGGGGCTACTATGGCTACACCTTC. This gives the protein CASSLRTGGYYGYTF.

This clone was recorded a few times. The chain links TRBV10-1 to TRBJ1-2; tentative D call: TRBD1 (5 bases). The CDR3 extends over 12 amino acids. The V and J ends lost 3 bases and 4 bases respectively, with 6 bases between them. Germline-derived CDR1 and CDR2 are WNHNN and SYGVQD (reference sequence). The CDR3 region has the DNA TGCGCCAGCAGTGACGGGGGCTATGGCTACACCTTC. It specifies CASSDGGYGYTF.

The chain uses TRBV6-1 and TRBJ1-6; weak D call: TRBD1 (6 bases). V lost 3 bases, J lost 2 bases, and 8 bases lay in between. Per the germline V gene, CDR1 is MNHNS and CDR2 is SASEGT. There are 15 residues in the CDR3. CDR3: CASSDPGAYNSPLHF. In DNA form, the CDR3 reads TGTGCCAGCAGTGACCCAGGGGCCTATAATTCACCCCTCCACTTT.

This rearrangement joins TRBV7-2 to TRBJ2-1; 7 nucleotides align to TRBD2. The CDR3 has 13 residues. J lost 12 bases, V lost 4 bases, and 9 bases had no gene match. Germline V CDR1 and CDR2: SGHTA, FQGNSA. For the CDR3, the DNA is TGTGCCAGCAGCTCAGGACTAGTCTACCCGCAGTTCTTC. Translated, it gives CASSSGLVYPQFF.

The genes are TRBV19 and TRBJ1-3; no clear D. V lost 3 bases to trimming and J lost 0 bases, with 15 bases between them. CDR1 and CDR2 from the germline V gene are LNHDA and SQIVND (reference sequence). This CDR3 has 17 amino acids. The CDR3 reads CASSIQTRPPSGNTIYF. CDR3 nucleotide sequence: TGTGCCAGTAGTATCCAGACACGGCCTCCCTCTGGAAACACCATATATTTT.

The CDR3: CASSVAAGVVPETQYF. DNA for the CDR3: TGTGCCAGCAGCGTAGCCGCAGGGGTGGTACCCGAGACCCAGTACTTC. The chain has TRBV9 and TRBJ2-5; tentatively, D is TRBD1 (6 bases). CDR1 SGDLS and CDR2 YYNGEE come from the germline V gene. V was shortened by 0 bases and J by 5 bases, with 17 bases between the two germline ends. The CDR3 extends over 16 amino acids.

This chain connects TRBV24-1 to TRBJ2-7; the match to TRBD2 covers 14 bases. V gave up 3 bases and J gave up 8 bases; unmatched junction bases: 8. The length of the CDR3 is 16 residues. CDR1 is KGHDR and CDR2 is SFDVKD in the germline V gene. CDR3 region: CATSDAGTSGGSQQYF. DNA of the CDR3: TGTGCCACCAGTGATGCCGGGACTAGCGGGGGAAGTCAGCAGTACTTC.

CDR3 residues: CAWSVRTSGVSTDTQYF. For the CDR3, the DNA is TGTGCCTGGAGTGTAAGGACTAGCGGGGTTAGCACAGATACGCAGTATTTT. V usage is TRBV30 and J usage is TRBJ2-3; 12 nucleotides match TRBD2. In germline, CDR1 is GTSNPN, CDR2 SVGIG (reference sequence). The CDR3 extends over 17 amino acids. V was clipped by 0 bases and J by 0 bases; unmatched bases: 4.